This TCR beta chain was identified during a study of T-cell memory formation after mild COVID-19. As for this clonotype: Its antigen is not known.

One entry per CDR3 protein, called by TCRdb with MiXCR from the 5' RACE reads. This sample has about 160,000 distinct CDR3 sequences, with 30% to 35% found just once. Study-level results: Clones shrinking from day 15 to 85 showed even CD4/CD8 mixes; later expanders tilted CD4+.

Germline CDR1 is DFQATT and CDR2 is SNEGSKA (reference sequence). This CDR3 is built from 15 residues. Trimming removed 0 bases at V and 2 bases at J, with 13 bases between. The sample was PBMCs or a T cell subset sorted from them (not recorded which). The origin of this receptor is an adult woman who had mild COVID-19 (a few samples of this study predate the infection). Cell type and time point are not known. The chain couples TRBV20-1 to TRBJ1-1; D is possibly TRBD1 (5 bases). The CDR3 DNA sequence: TGCAGTGCTAGAGATCAAGGCAGGGCCAACACTGAAGCTTTCTTT. It translates to CSARDQGRANTEAFF.